This TCR beta chain was documented in a study of CD4 T cell repertoires in COVID-19. Study-level information: CFSE-low cells expanded about nine days with IL-2, then restimulated with other coronavirus spikes.

Points from the study as a whole: Several top expanded SARS-CoV-2-reactive clonotypes were shared by two or three memory subsets.

Measured with immunoSEQ multiplex PCR; TCRdb has only the in-frame clones, and not every one. The sample has thousands of clones, roughly 84% seen once. Germline loops: CDR1 SGHRS, CDR2 YFSETQ. CDR3 size: 13 residues. Trimming took off 4 bases at V and 4 bases at J, with 6 bases between the two ends. Worth noting for this clone: The target antigen is unknown.

Sequencing was done directly on freshly isolated, uncultured memory T cells. The input for sequencing was effector memory CD4+ T cells from blood, taken before the COVID-19 pandemic. This receptor was identified in a human donor who had COVID-19. V usage is TRBV5-1 and J usage is TRBJ2-6; D remains unclear. In DNA, the CDR3 is TGCGCCAGCAGCCCGCAGGGGGCCAACGTCCTGACTTTC. The encoded protein is CASSPQGANVLTF.